The rows below give T cell receptor beta chains drawn from one sample of a study of blood T cell repertoires in COVID-19. TCRdb's table, derived via immunoSEQ multiplex PCR, lists solely in-frame clones and lacks some. Seen here are fewer than 450,000 clones, roughly 88% observed once, and the top ten hold more than 0.55%. The sequenced material came from PBMCs or T cells enriched from blood (not recorded which). The receptor source for this set is a man aged 18 to 29 who had recovered from COVID-19. CDR3s include the opening cysteine and the closing phenylalanine or tryptophan. A D gene is named only where the DNA matches it firmly. Clone size, where shown, is once, few, many, or a class for clones that have expanded.

>TRBJ2-5|TRBV5-1|.|TRBD2
TGCGCCAGCAGCTTGTATAGCGGGCAAGAGACCCAGTACTTC
CASSLYSGQETQYF
>TRBJ1-2|TRBV5-3|once|TRBD1
TGTGCGATTCGTAAGCCAGGGGGCGCAAAAGGCTACACCTTC
CAIRKPGGAKGYTF
>TRBJ2-1|TRBV14|.|TRBD2
TGTGCCAGCAGATCGATAGCGGGGGACAATGAGCAGTTCTTC
CASRSIAGDNEQFF
>TRBJ2-2|TRBV24-1|.|TRBD2
TGTGCCACCAGTGAAATACCGGGACTAGCGGGAGGAACCGGGGAGCTGTTTTTT
CATSEIPGLAGGTGELFF
>TRBJ2-7|TRBV13|.|TRBD2
TGTGCCAGCAGCGCGGGACTAGCGGTCTACGAGCAGTACTTC
CASSAGLAVYEQYF
>TRBJ2-7|TRBV6-2/TRBV6-3|many|TRBD1
TGTGCCAGCAGCCCAGCGGGACAGGGATCCTACGAGCAGTACTTC
CASSPAGQGSYEQYF
>TRBJ2-1|TRBV2|.|.
TGTGCCAGCACGGAGCTTTTTGAGCAGTTCTTC
CASTELFEQFF
>TRBJ1-2|TRBV2|once|.
TGTGCCAGCAGTGGGCAGATTAACTATGGCTACACCTTC
CASSGQINYGYTF
>TRBJ1-2|TRBV7-2|.|.
TGTGCCAGCAGCCTGTCACAGGATCGCTATGGCTACACCTTC
CASSLSQDRYGYTF
>TRBJ1-5|TRBV6-2/TRBV6-3|.|.
TGTGCCAGCAGTCCGGACACGAGCTATAGCAATCAGCCCCAGCATTTT
CASSPDTSYSNQPQHF
>TRBJ1-1|TRBV28|.|.
TGTGCCAGCAGTTTCCTTGTGAACACTGAAGCTTTCTTT
CASSFLVNTEAFF
>TRBJ2-7|TRBV11-2|.|TRBD2
TGTGCCAGCAGCCCCCAGGGCCGACTAGCAGAAAGCTCCTACGAGCAGTACTTC
CASSPQGRLAESSYEQYF
>TRBJ1-5|TRBV4-1|.|.
TGCGCCAGCAGCCAAGTTTCACAGGGTCCGGGTCAGCCCCAGCATTTT
CASSQVSQGPGQPQHF
>TRBJ2-7|TRBV11-2|.|.
TGTGCCAGCAGCTTATGGACAGGGACTACCTACGAGCAGTACTTC
CASSLWTGTTYEQYF
>TRBJ1-2|TRBV7-2|.|.
TGTGCCAGCAGCGTAAGCGGAGCGGGCTATGGCTACACCTTC
CASSVSGAGYGYTF